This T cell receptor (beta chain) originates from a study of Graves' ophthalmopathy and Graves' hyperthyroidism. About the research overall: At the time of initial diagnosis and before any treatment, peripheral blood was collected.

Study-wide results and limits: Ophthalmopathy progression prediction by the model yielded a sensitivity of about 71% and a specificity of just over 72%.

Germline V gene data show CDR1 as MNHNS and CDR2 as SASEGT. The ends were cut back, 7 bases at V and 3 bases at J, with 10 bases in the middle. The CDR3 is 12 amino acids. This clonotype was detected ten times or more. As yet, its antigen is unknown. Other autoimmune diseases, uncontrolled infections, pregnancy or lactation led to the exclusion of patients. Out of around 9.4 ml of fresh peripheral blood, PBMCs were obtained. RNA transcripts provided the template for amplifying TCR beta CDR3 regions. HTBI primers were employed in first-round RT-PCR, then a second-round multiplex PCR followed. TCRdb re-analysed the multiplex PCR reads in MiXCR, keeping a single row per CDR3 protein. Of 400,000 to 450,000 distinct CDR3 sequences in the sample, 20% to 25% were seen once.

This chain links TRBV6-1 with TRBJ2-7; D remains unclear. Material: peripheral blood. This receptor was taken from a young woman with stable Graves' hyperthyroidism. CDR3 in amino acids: CASTSGYYEQYF. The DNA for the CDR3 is TGTGCCAGCACGTCAGGATACTACGAGCAGTACTTC.